The 13 T cell receptor beta chains reported below all come from one sample, sequenced in a study of blood T cell repertoires in COVID-19. The table came from immunoSEQ multiplex PCR; TCRdb's copy has only in-frame clones and leaves some out. The table records about 28,000 clones, about 85% of them present only once. Specimen: peripheral blood. The receptors here all came from a woman aged 60 to 75 with acute or convalescent COVID-19.

In this sample, this clone turned up a few times. This same CDR3 is encoded by further DNA sequences in the sample. V usage is TRBV6-1 and J usage is TRBJ2-6, with TRBD1 identical over 10 bases. There are 16 residues in the CDR3. Germline V gene data show CDR1 as MNHNS and CDR2 as SASEGT. With V trimmed by 4 bases and J by 4 bases, 4 bases remained unmatched. The CDR3 region is CASSGRQGAGANVLTF. CDR3 coding DNA: TGTGCCAGCAGTGGGAGACAGGGGGCCGGGGCCAACGTCCTGACTTTC.

V usage is TRBV4-1 and J usage is TRBJ1-1, with D maybe TRBD1 (6 bases). The germline V gene encodes CDR1 MGHRA and CDR2 YSYEKL. V lost 5 bases to trimming and J lost 1 base, with 17 bases between them. The CDR3 is 16 amino acids. CDR3: CASSERDTSRNTEAFF. The CDR3 DNA reads as TGCGCCAGCAGCGAACGGGACACCAGTAGGAACACTGAAGCTTTCTTT.

This chain joins TRBV7-9 and TRBJ2-1; 9 bases agree with TRBD1. The CDR3 runs 15 residues. The J segment lost 1 base and the V segment lost 5 bases, leaving 3 bases of the junction unmatched. Germline V gives CDR1 SEHNR, CDR2 FQNEAQ (reference sequence). CDR3 sequence reads: CASSEGQGSYNEQFF. The CDR3 DNA follows: TGTGCCAGCAGCGAGGGACAGGGATCCTACAATGAGCAGTTCTTC.

V usage is TRBV2 and J usage is TRBJ1-1; D gene unclear. CDR3 length: 12 amino acids. V lost 3 bases and J lost 3, with 5 bases in between. Germline CDR1 is SNHLY and CDR2 is FYNNEI. DNA for the CDR3: TGTGCCAGCAGTGACGGGGACACTGAAGCTTTCTTT. Its protein product is CASSDGDTEAFF.

This chain connects TRBV28 to TRBJ1-5; unclear D gene. Trimming removed 6 bases at V and 5 bases at J, with 8 bases between. CDR1 and CDR2 (germline): MDHEN, SYDVKM. CDR3 length: 12 residues. The CDR3 nucleotides read TGTGCCAGCAGGATAAGAGATCAGCCCCAGCATTTT. Translated, it gives CASRIRDQPQHF.

The chain employs TRBV9 and TRBJ1-1; weak D call: TRBD1 (6 bases). The germline V and J ends were trimmed by 0 bases and 4 bases, with 10 bases remaining between them. CDR1 is SGDLS, CDR2 YYNGEE, per germline. The length of the CDR3 is 14 residues. Here the CDR3 reads CASSVAPGATEAFF. The CDR3, as DNA: TGTGCCAGCAGCGTAGCTCCAGGGGCCACTGAAGCTTTCTTT.

The J gene is TRBJ2-6, the V gene TRBV28, with 7 bases that match TRBD1. This CDR3 is built from 17 residues. V was pared by 5 bases and J by 0 bases, with 7 bases of the junction left unmatched. CDR1 and CDR2 (germline): MDHEN, SYDVKM. The CDR3 loop is CASSHRDSFSGANVLTF. The CDR3 DNA follows: TGTGCCAGCAGTCACCGGGACAGTTTCTCTGGGGCCAACGTCCTGACTTTC.

The genes are TRBV7-3 and TRBJ2-7, with D uncertain. The CDR3 is made up of 15 amino acids. V lost 4 bases, J lost 2 bases, and 15 bases lay in between. Per the germline V gene, CDR1 is SGHTA and CDR2 is FQGTGA. CDR3 protein: CASSSRHPTAYEQYF. In nucleotides, the CDR3 is TGTGCCAGCAGCTCTCGACATCCGACCGCCTACGAGCAGTACTTC.

Comments on this clone: One junction end does not reproduce the germline sequence, and a read error may be involved. This rearrangement joins TRBV5-5 to TRBJ1-1; 12 bases are shared with TRBD1. This CDR3 region has 19 residues. Germline-derived CDR1 and CDR2 are SGHKS and YYEKEE (reference sequence). The CDR3 reads CASGLELRWGQGAVNEAFF. CDR3 bases: TGTGCCAGCGGCTTGGAGCTGCGTTGGGGACAGGGGGCCGTCAATGAAGCTTTCTTT.

The V call is TRBV18, the J call TRBJ1-5, with TRBD1 as a possible D gene (5 bases). The V gene lost 5 bases and the J gene lost 6 bases, with 8 bases spanning the gap. Germline V gene lookup returns CDR1 KGHSH and CDR2 LQKENI. The CDR3 sequence is 12 residues long. As DNA, the CDR3 is TGTGCCAGCTCAACCCAGGGTCAGCCCCAGCATTTT. This codes for CASSTQGQPQHF.

The rearrangement links TRBV7-2 to TRBJ1-3; maybe TRBD1 (6 bases). The CDR3 has 15 residues. The ends were cut back, 2 bases at V and 0 bases at J, with 8 bases in the middle. The V gene's germline CDR1 is SGHTA and CDR2 FQGNSA. This chain's CDR3 is CASSLSGVSGNTIYF. CDR3 in DNA: TGTGCCAGCAGCTTATCAGGGGTCTCTGGAAACACCATATATTTT.

Remarks on this clone: At one end the junction does not follow the germline gene, possibly because of a read error. The V call is TRBV24-1, the J call TRBJ2-1; 9 bases map to TRBD1. Germline lookup yields CDR1 KGHDR and CDR2 SFDVKD. The CDR3 has 19 residues. The CDR3 here is CATGDSPGGGTGFYNEQFF. The CDR3, as DNA: TGTGCCACCGGTGATAGTCCGGGTGGCGGGACAGGGTTCTACAATGAGCAGTTCTTC.

The V gene is TRBV5-1, the J gene TRBJ1-1, with D possibly TRBD1 on 5 matching bases. The V end lost 0 bases, the J end lost 4 bases, and 10 bases lay between the germline ends. Per the germline V gene, CDR1 is SGHRS and CDR2 is YFSETQ. The CDR3 is made up of 14 amino acids. The CDR3 DNA sequence: TGCGCCAGCAGCTTGGGGCAGGGACTCACTGAAGCTTTCTTT. This sequence encodes CASSLGQGLTEAFF.